The next 6 T cell receptor beta chains were all read from a single sample in a study of blood T cell repertoires in COVID-19. Sequenced by immunoSEQ multiplex PCR; TCRdb stores in-frame clones only, minus some. The sample shows 150,000 to 170,000 clones, 83% of them seen only once. The specimen sequenced was peripheral blood. The source of these receptors is a woman aged 55-69 years with COVID-19, enrolled during active disease.

The rearrangement uses TRBV6-2 or TRBV6-3 and TRBJ2-7; D may be TRBD1 (5 bases). CDR3 length equals 14 residues. Trimming left V 3 bases short and J 3 bases short, with 12 bases between. The germline V gene encodes CDR1 MNHEY and CDR2 SVGEGT. Written as DNA, the CDR3 is TGTGCCAGCAGTTATGGTCAGGGCGTCTACGAGCAGTACGTC. Translating gives CASSYGQGVYEQYV.

This clone was counted between two and nine times. At one end, the junction sequence differs from germline, possibly due to a read error. The chain has TRBV5-4 and TRBJ2-1; 14 bases align to TRBD2. CDR1 is SGHNT, CDR2 YYREEE, per germline (reference sequence). The length of the CDR3 is 16 residues. CDR3 in amino acids: CASSLGLAGVYNEQFF. The CDR3 coding sequence is TGTGCCAGCAGTTTGGGACTAGCGGGGGTTTACAATGAGCAGTTCTTC.

The chain is built from TRBV9 and TRBJ1-1, with 9 bases lining up with TRBD1. The CDR3 has 16 amino acids. Trimming cost V 0 bases and J 5 bases; bases outside gene matches: 8. The germline gives CDR1 SGDLS, CDR2 YYNGEE. CDR3 nucleotide sequence: TGTGCCAGCAGCGTAGGTACAGGGGGCGTTGGGACTGAAGCTTTCTTT. Its translation is CASSVGTGGVGTEAFF.

This chain joins TRBV27 and TRBJ2-7; no reliable D call. The length of the CDR3 is 14 residues. V dropped 3 bases and J dropped 3 bases, with 12 bases sitting between them. Per the germline V gene, CDR1 is MNHEY and CDR2 is SMNVEV (reference sequence). The CDR3 region is CASSFLRPGYEQYF. CDR3 DNA: TGTGCCAGCAGTTTTCTTAGGCCAGGCTACGAGCAGTACTTC.

V usage is TRBV18 and J usage is TRBJ2-1, with 7 bases matching TRBD1. The CDR3 runs to 12 residues. V gave up 5 bases and J gave up 7 bases; unmatched junction bases: 2. Germline CDR1 and CDR2: KGHSH and LQKENI. CDR3 sequence: CASSSQGNEQFF. In DNA form, the CDR3 reads TGTGCCAGCTCATCACAGGGGAATGAGCAGTTCTTC.

This chain links TRBV7-9 with TRBJ1-5; D is possibly TRBD1 (6 bases). The V end lost 1 base, the J end lost 2 bases, and 15 bases lay between the germline ends. The CDR3 loop spans 17 amino acids. The V gene's germline CDR1 is SEHNR and CDR2 FQNEAQ (reference sequence). The chain's CDR3 is CASSLDGRGTGNQPQHF. CDR3 sequence (DNA): TGTGCCAGCAGCTTAGATGGAAGGGGGACGGGCAATCAGCCCCAGCATTTT.